The following is a T cell receptor (beta chain) sequence with its context. What it recognizes is unknown. Naive CD8 isolation took CD45RO-negative cells positively selected for CCR7 and excluded terminally differentiated effector memory CD45RA+ cells. Germline CDR1 reads MGHRA; CDR2 reads YSYEKL. Trimming removed 8 bases from V and 2 bases from J, with 13 bases in between. This CDR3 spans 13 amino acids. The sample is drawn from a study of shared clonotypes between healthy human individuals. The wider study: The donor group consisted of two women and a few men, aged 18 to 49. Study conclusions and caveats: Genetic and exposure-history diversity was limited by the few donors. The researchers took only blood, and tissue repertoires probably look different.

Measured with immunoSEQ multiplex PCR; TCRdb has only the in-frame clones, and not every one. This sample has fewer than 700,000 clones; roughly 96% occur once, and the top ten carry 0.095% to 0.14%. The rearrangement links TRBV4-1 to TRBJ2-7, with D unclear. Sequencing was done on a sample of naive CD8+ T cells sorted from blood. The sequence derives from a woman in her twenties or thirties in good health. The CDR3, as DNA: TGCGCCAGCTCCAGCAGGTTGGCCTACGAGCAGTACTTC. Protein product: CASSSRLAYEQYF.